This entry concerns a single T cell receptor beta chain. Its specificity is unknown. TCRdb's table, derived via immunoSEQ multiplex PCR, lists solely in-frame clones and lacks some. The sample lists around 170,000 clones, roughly 89% occurring once. These data are taken from a study of Ad26.COV2.S vaccination and SARS-CoV-2 variants. General study findings and limits: Relative to placebo recipients, vaccine recipients exhibited elevated spike-specific TCR breadth. The breadth of spike-specific CD8+ and CD4+ T cell responses after vaccination was reportedly substantial. Measures of TCR breadth and depth may have fallen short of total T cell responses. Similar non-spike TCR breadth was observed in recipients of vaccine and of placebo.

Germline V gene sequence: CDR1 SGHRS, CDR2 YFSETQ. There are 15 residues in the CDR3. With 4 bases removed from V and 3 bases from J, the gap between germline ends came to 16 bases. Sequencing was performed on peripheral blood, taken after recovery from COVID-19. This rearrangement joins TRBV5-1 to TRBJ1-1; possible D gene TRBD1, 6 bases. The TCR originated in a human donor who had recovered from COVID-19. This chain's CDR3 is CASSPSRGSDTEAFF. In DNA, the CDR3 is TGCGCCAGCAGCCCATCCAGGGGATCGGACACTGAAGCTTTCTTT.